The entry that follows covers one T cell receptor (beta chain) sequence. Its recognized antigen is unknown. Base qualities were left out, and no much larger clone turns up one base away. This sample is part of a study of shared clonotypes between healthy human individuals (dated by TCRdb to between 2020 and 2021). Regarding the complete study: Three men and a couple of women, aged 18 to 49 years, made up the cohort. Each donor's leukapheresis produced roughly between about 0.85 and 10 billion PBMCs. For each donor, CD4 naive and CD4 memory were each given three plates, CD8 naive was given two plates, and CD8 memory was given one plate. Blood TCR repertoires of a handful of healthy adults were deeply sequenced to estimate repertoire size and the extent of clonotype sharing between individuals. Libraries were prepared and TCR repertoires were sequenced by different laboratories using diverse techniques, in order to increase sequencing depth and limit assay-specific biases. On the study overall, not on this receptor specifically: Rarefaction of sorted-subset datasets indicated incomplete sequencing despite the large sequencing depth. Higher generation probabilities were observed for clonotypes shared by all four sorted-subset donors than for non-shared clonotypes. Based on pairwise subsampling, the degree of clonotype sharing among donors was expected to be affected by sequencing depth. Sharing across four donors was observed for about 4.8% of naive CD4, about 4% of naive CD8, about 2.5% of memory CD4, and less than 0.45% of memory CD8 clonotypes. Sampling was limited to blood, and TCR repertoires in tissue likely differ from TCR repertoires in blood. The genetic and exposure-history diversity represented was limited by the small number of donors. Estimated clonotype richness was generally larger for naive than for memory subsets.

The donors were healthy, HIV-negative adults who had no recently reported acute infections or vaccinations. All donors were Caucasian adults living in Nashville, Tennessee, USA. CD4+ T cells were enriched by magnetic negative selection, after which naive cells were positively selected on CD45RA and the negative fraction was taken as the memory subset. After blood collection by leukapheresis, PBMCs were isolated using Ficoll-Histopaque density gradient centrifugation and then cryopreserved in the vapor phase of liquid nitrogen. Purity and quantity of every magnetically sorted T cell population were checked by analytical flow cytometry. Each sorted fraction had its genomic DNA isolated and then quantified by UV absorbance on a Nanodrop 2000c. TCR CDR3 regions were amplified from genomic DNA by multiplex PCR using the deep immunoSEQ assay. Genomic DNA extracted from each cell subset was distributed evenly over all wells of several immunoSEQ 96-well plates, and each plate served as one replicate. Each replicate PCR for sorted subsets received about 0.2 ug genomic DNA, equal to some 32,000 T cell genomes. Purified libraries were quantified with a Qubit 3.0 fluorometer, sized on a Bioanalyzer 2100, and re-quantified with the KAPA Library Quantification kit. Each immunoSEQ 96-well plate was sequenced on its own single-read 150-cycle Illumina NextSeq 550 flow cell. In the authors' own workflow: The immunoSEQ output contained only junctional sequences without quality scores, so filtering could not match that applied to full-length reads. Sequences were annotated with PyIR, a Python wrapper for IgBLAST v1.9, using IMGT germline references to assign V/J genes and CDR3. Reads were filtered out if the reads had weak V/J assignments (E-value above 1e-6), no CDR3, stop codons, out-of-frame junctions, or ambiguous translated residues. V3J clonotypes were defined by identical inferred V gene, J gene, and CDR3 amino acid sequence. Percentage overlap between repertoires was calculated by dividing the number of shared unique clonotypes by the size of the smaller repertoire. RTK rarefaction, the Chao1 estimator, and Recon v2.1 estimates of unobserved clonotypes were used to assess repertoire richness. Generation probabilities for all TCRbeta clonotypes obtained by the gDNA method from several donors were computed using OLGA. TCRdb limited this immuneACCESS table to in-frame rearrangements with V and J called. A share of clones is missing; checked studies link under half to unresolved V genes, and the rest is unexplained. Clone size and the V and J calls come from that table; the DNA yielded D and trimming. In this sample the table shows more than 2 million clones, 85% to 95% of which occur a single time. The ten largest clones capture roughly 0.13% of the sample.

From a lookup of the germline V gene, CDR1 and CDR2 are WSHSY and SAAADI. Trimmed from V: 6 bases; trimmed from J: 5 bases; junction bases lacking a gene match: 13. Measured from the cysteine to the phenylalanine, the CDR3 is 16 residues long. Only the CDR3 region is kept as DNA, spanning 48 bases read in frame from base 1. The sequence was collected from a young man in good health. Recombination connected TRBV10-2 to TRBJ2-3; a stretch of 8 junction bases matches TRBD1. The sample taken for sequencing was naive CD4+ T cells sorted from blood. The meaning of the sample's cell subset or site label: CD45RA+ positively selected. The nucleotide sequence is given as TGCGCCAGCAGCCGACCCGGGACAGGCAGGAGAGATACGCAGTATTTT. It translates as CASSRPGTGRRDTQYF.